The rows below give T cell receptor beta chains drawn from one sample of a study of beta chain features in type 1 diabetes. Sequencing was performed with immunoSEQ multiplex PCR; in TCRdb, only in-frame clones are kept and a portion is missing. Among over 500,000 clones, around 15% were seen once, and the ten largest hold 0.093%. The sequenced material came from naive CD4+ T cells from blood. The receptors were gathered from a man between 18 and 35 years old in good health. The CDR3 runs from the conserved cysteine through the conserved F or W. D genes are given only for firm matches. Expanded clones get a size class; other rows say once, few or many, or leave the size out.

d_gene	j_gene	abundance	v_gene	CDR3aa	CDR3nt
NA	TRBJ2-1	NA	TRBV30	CAYQGGGLEQFF	TGTGCCTACCAGGGGGGAGGCCTGGAGCAGTTCTTC
NA	TRBJ2-6	NA	TRBV6-5	CASSYSRGSGANVLTF	TGTGCCAGCAGTTACTCGAGAGGGTCTGGGGCCAACGTCCTGACTTTC
NA	TRBJ1-2	NA	TRBV25-1	CASSSRQDYGYTF	TGTGCCAGCAGTTCTCGACAGGACTATGGCTACACCTTC
NA	TRBJ1-4	NA	TRBV7-9	CASSWLLGGEKLFF	TGTGCCAGCAGCTGGCTGTTAGGAGGGGAAAAACTGTTTTTT
NA	TRBJ2-3	NA	TRBV10-3	CAISERGAGSTDTQYF	TGTGCCATCAGTGAGCGGGGGGCGGGCAGCACAGATACGCAGTATTTT
NA	TRBJ1-1	NA	TRBV2	CASSEDTEAFF	TGTGCCAGCAGTGAGGACACTGAAGCTTTCTTT
TRBD1	TRBJ1-2	few	TRBV25-1	CASSETGTGADGYTF	TGTGCCAGCAGTGAAACCGGGACAGGGGCCGACGGCTACACCTTC
TRBD1	TRBJ2-5	few	TRBV4-1	CASSQTGGETQYF	TGCGCCAGCAGCCAAACAGGGGGGGAGACCCAGTACTTC
TRBD1	TRBJ2-1	NA	TRBV10-3	CAIRGNDRGSYNEQFF	TGTGCCATCAGGGGGAATGACAGGGGGTCCTACAATGAGCAGTTCTTC
NA	TRBJ1-2	NA	TRBV29-1	CSARHGEGYTF	TGCAGCGCTCGCCATGGGGAGGGCTACACCTTC
NA	TRBJ2-3	NA	TRBV6-1	CASSVRGGKTWNTQYF	TGTGCCAGCAGTGTAAGGGGGGGCAAAACCTGGAATACGCAGTATTTT
NA	TRBJ1-4	few	TRBV19	CASSPRQQAISTNEKLFF	TGTGCCAGTAGCCCTCGACAGCAAGCAATTTCAACTAATGAAAAACTGTTTTTT
NA	TRBJ2-7	few	TRBV7-2	CASSLGSRVGEQYF	TGTGCCAGCAGCTTGGGTAGCCGCGTGGGGGAGCAGTACTTC
NA	TRBJ2-5	many	TRBV7-9	CASSFIETQYF	TGTGCCAGCAGCTTTATCGAGACCCAGTACTTC
NA	TRBJ2-5	NA	TRBV30	CAWSVSETQYF	TGTGCCTGGAGTGTAAGTGAGACCCAGTACTTC
TRBD1	TRBJ1-5	few	TRBV18	CASSRLGQGWNQPQHF	TGTGCCAGCTCACGCCTCGGACAGGGATGGAATCAGCCCCAGCATTTT
NA	TRBJ2-2	few	TRBV15	CATSKVRGADYTGELFF	TGTGCCACCAGCAAAGTTCGGGGAGCGGATTACACCGGGGAGCTGTTTTTT
TRBD1	TRBJ2-1	once	TRBV6-5	CASSYRETGIYNEQFF	TGTGCCAGCAGTTACCGAGAGACAGGGATCTACAATGAGCAGTTCTTC
NA	TRBJ2-5	NA	TRBV7-2	CASSLYPGLQETQYF	TGTGCCAGCAGCTTATACCCAGGATTACAAGAGACCCAGTACTTC
NA	TRBJ2-7	NA	TRBV10-3	CAITERGEQYF	TGTGCCATCACCGAAAGGGGCGAGCAGTACTTC
NA	TRBJ1-1	few	TRBV2	CASSDRQMNTEAFF	TGTGCCAGCAGCGACCGACAGATGAACACTGAAGCTTTCTTT
NA	TRBJ1-1	few	TRBV4-3	CASSQEEGTAFF	TGCGCCAGCAGCCAAGAGGAGGGGACGGCTTTCTTT
NA	TRBJ1-2	NA	TRBV25-1	CASRGTWGYTF	TGTGCCAGCAGGGGGACGTGGGGCTACACCTTC
NA	TRBJ2-1	NA	TRBV27	CASSFLAKYNEQFF	TGTGCCAGCAGTTTCCTAGCGAAATACAATGAGCAGTTCTTC
TRBD1	TRBJ1-1	NA	TRBV25-1	CASSELDQGAGITEAFF	TGTGCCAGCAGTGAATTGGACCAGGGGGCGGGGATCACTGAAGCTTTCTTT
NA	TRBJ2-2	NA	TRBV15	CATSRSYPSNTGELFF	TGTGCCACCAGCAGATCGTATCCTTCGAACACCGGGGAGCTGTTTTTT
TRBD1	TRBJ2-7	few	TRBV6-1	CASSEAGGQGRYEQYF	TGTGCCAGCAGTGAAGCGGGGGGACAGGGGAGGTACGAGCAGTACTTC
NA	TRBJ2-3	NA	TRBV7-2	CASTTTSYTQYF	TGTGCCAGCACCACCACGAGCTATACGCAGTATTTT
NA	TRBJ2-4	NA	TRBV15	CATSRDPRAGDDIQYF	TGTGCCACCAGCAGAGATCCACGGGCAGGGGACGACATTCAGTACTTC
TRBD2	TRBJ2-1	few	TRBV4-2	CASSQGLARSYNEQFF	TGTGCCAGCAGCCAGGGACTAGCGAGGTCCTACAATGAGCAGTTCTTC